This T cell receptor beta chain was obtained from a study of glioma-infiltrating T cells after dendritic cell vaccination. Across the study: The vaccine used monocyte-derived dendritic cells pulsed overnight with autologous tumor lysate.

The primer mix had 60 V beta and 13 J beta primers. Clones were read by immunoSEQ multiplex PCR, and TCRdb kept only the in-frame ones, dropping some. In the table there are tens of thousands of clones, about four fifths of which are singletons. Per germline, CDR1 MNHNY and CDR2 SVGAGI (reference sequence). The CDR3 extends over 14 amino acids. V lost 6 bases, J lost 7 bases, and 5 bases stayed unmatched. Patients had residual fresh-frozen tumor tissue and more than two years of survival data. This chain joins TRBV6-6 and TRBJ2-2, with 10 bases lining up with TRBD1. The source of this sequence is a human donor with glioblastoma. The sample here was blood, taken before dendritic cell vaccination. The CDR3 loop is CASRSGTGVGELFF. CDR3 nucleotide sequence: TGTGCCAGCAGATCCGGGACAGGGGTCGGGGAGCTGTTTTTT.